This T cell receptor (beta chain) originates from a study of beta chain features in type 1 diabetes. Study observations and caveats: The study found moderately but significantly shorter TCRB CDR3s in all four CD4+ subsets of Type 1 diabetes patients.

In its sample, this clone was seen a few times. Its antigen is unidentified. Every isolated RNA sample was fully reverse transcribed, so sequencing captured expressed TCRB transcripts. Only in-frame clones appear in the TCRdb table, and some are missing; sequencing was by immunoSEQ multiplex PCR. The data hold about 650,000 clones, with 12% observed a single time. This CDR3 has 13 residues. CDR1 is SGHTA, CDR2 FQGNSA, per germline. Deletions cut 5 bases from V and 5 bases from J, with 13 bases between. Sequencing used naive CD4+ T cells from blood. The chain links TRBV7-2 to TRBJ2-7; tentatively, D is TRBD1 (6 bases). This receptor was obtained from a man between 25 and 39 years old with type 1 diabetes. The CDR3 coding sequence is TGTGCCAGCAGCCCGACAGGATACCACGAGCAGTACTTC. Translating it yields CASSPTGYHEQYF.